The 12 T cell receptor beta chains listed next were all sequenced from one sample in a study of blood T cells in healthy people across ages. Primers used in a second PCR of about 6 to 12 cycles were a sample-barcoded 5' primer and a J-beta primer mix. TCRdb reprocessed the 5' RACE reads via MiXCR and lists one record per CDR3 protein. The table shows approximately 780,000 distinct CDR3 sequences, with about 26% occurring only once. This sample also belongs to another study, concerning T cells of mothers and their children.

The sequenced material came from blood. The receptors originated from a boy aged 10-17 years in good health.

This clonotype was observed a handful of times. The chain uses TRBV11-2 and TRBJ1-4; D unclear. Trimming stripped 5 bases from V and 7 bases from J, with 17 bases between. CDR3 size: 15 residues. CDR1 and CDR2 (germline): SGHAT, FQNNGV. The CDR3: CASSPLRGQAEKLFF. CDR3 nucleotide sequence: TGTGCCAGCAGCCCGCTACGGGGTCAGGCTGAAAAACTGTTTTTT.

CDR3 bases: TGTGCCAGCAGTCAGAGACAGGGGGCAACGAACACTGAAGCTTTCTTT. It specifies CASSQRQGATNTEAFF. This chain links TRBV14 with TRBJ1-1; 10 bases align to TRBD1. Germline V lookup: CDR1 SGHDN, CDR2 FVKESK. Trimming cost V 6 bases and J 1 base; bases outside gene matches: 8. The CDR3 sequence is 16 residues long.

This chain uses TRBV6-5 with TRBJ2-5, with TRBD1 identical over 7 bases. CDR3 length equals 14 residues. After removal of 2 bases from V and 5 bases from J, the junction contained 5 bases not matched to a gene. Germline loops: CDR1 MNHEY, CDR2 SVGAGI. DNA of the CDR3: TGTGCCAGCAGTTACGTTGGCAGGGGGGAGACCCAGTACTTC. Translating it yields CASSYVGRGETQYF.

V usage is TRBV20-1 and J usage is TRBJ1-1, with D unresolved. Germline-derived CDR1 and CDR2 are DFQATT and SNEGSKA (reference sequence). Trimming stripped 5 bases from V and 0 bases from J, with 7 bases between. The CDR3 length is 12 residues. The CDR3 protein is CSAARVNTEAFF. The CDR3 nucleotides are TGCAGTGCTGCACGTGTGAACACTGAAGCTTTCTTT.

This clonotype turned up a few times. The chain joins TRBV13 to TRBJ1-4; D is possibly TRBD1 (6 bases). The CDR3 has 15 amino acids. Germline lookup yields CDR1 PRHDT and CDR2 FYEKMQ (reference sequence). V was cut by 5 bases and J by 0 bases, with 10 bases left in between. CDR3 nucleotide sequence: TGTGCCAGCAGCACCACAGGGACAACTAATGAAAAACTGTTTTTT. Translated: CASSTTGTTNEKLFF.

The chain joins TRBV20-1 to TRBJ2-7; 9 bases agree with TRBD2. The CDR3 runs to 14 residues. V lost 0 bases, J lost 4 bases, and 4 bases stayed unmatched. CDR1 is DFQATT and CDR2 is SNEGSKA in the germline V gene (reference sequence). The CDR3 reads CSARDESGGYEQYF. The CDR3 DNA reads TGCAGTGCTAGAGATGAAAGCGGGGGGTACGAGCAGTACTTC.

This clonotype was detected only a few times. V is TRBV30 and J is TRBJ2-7, with D tentatively TRBD1 (6 bases). Germline V gives CDR1 GTSNPN, CDR2 SVGIG (reference sequence). There are 16 residues in the CDR3. V was trimmed by 3 bases and J by 2 bases, leaving 20 bases between them. The DNA of the CDR3 is TGTGCCTGGAGGGGGGCCGGGACAAGCTTCCCCTACGAGCAGTACTTC. The encoded protein is CAWRGAGTSFPYEQYF.

This clonotype has at least ten counts. CDR3 in DNA: TGTGCCAGCAGCTCCAGCCGAAGGGACAGGGGCTACGAGCAGTACTTC. Translation gives CASSSSRRDRGYEQYF. The chain has TRBV7-9 and TRBJ2-7; 10 bases are shared with TRBD1. V lost 4 bases, J lost 3 bases, and 9 bases stayed unmatched. This CDR3 has 16 residues. Germline V CDR1 and CDR2: SEHNR, FQNEAQ (reference sequence). The variable domain in full, with the rest retrieved from reference TRBV7-9 and TRBJ2-7, is DTGVSQNPRHKITKRGQNVTFRCDPISEHNRLYWYRQTLGQGPEFLTYFQNEAQLEKSRLLSDRFSAERPKGSFSTLEIQRTEQGDSAMYLCASSSSRRDRGYEQYFGPGTRLTVT.

This clonotype has only a few counts. This sequence joins TRBV19 and TRBJ2-1; 7 bases are shared with TRBD1. The J call may be faulty, since TRBJ2-7 better matches the DNA end. The germline V gene has CDR1 LNHDA and CDR2 SQIVND (reference sequence). CDR3 length equals 15 residues. The CDR3 DNA is TGTGCCAGCAGCCGGGACAGTGGTGGTAGCTACGAGCAGTACTTC. It is translated as CASSRDSGGSYEQYF.

This clonotype was seen more than once but under ten times. This chain uses TRBV4-2 with TRBJ2-5; possible D gene TRBD1, 6 bases. The V gene lost 1 base and the J gene lost 1 base, with 13 bases spanning the gap. CDR1 and CDR2 (germline): LGHNA, YNFKEQ. CDR3 length: 16 amino acids. CDR3 residues: CASSQVGAGAQETQYF. The CDR3 DNA sequence: TGTGCCAGCAGCCAAGTTGGGGCAGGGGCCCAAGAGACCCAGTACTTC.

CDR3: CASSVAGRADTQYF. The CDR3 DNA reads as TGTGCCAGCAGCGTAGCGGGTAGGGCAGATACGCAGTATTTT. The chain uses TRBV9 and TRBJ2-3, with D unresolved. The germline V gene encodes CDR1 SGDLS and CDR2 YYNGEE. V was pared by 0 bases and J by 4 bases, with 9 bases between. The CDR3 is 14 residues long.

The chain combines TRBV12-3 or TRBV12-4 with TRBJ2-1; D is possibly TRBD2 (5 bases). V lost 5 bases, J lost 4 bases, and 15 bases lay in between. The CDR3 extends over 15 amino acids. The CDR3 sequence is CASSPIESGYNEQFF. The CDR3 DNA is TGTGCCAGCAGTCCCATTGAGTCGGGGTACAATGAGCAGTTCTTC.